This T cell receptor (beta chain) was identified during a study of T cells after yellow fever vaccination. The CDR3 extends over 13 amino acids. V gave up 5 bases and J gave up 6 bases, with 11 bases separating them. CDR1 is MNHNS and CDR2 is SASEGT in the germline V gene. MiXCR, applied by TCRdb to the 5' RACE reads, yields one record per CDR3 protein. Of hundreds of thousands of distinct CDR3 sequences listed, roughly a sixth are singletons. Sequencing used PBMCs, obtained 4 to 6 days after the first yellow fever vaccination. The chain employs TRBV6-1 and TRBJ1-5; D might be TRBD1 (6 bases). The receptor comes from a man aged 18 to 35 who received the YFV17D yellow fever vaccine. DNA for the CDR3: TGTGCCAGCAGTATCAGGGGAGGTCAGCCCCAGCATTTT. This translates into CASSIRGGQPQHF.